This TCR beta chain was captured in a study of blood T cells in healthy people across ages. About the research overall: Capture via template switching afforded approximately one barcoded beta molecule per two T cells.

The trim removed 2 bases at V and 3 bases at J, leaving 8 bases unmatched. This CDR3 region has 16 residues. Per the germline V gene, CDR1 is LGHNA and CDR2 is YNFKEQ. For the second PCR, which ran for roughly 6 to 11 cycles, a sample-barcoded 5' primer and a J-beta primer mix were used. TCRdb called the 5' RACE reads again in MiXCR, with one record for every CDR3 protein. The sample consists of some 1.4 million distinct CDR3 sequences, approximately 42% of them appearing once. This clonotype was detected a few times. As yet, its antigen is unknown. Notes on the study in general: Estimates of total diversity, which came from one million sequenced T cells, were considered to be underestimates. Significant beta diversity loss was already apparent by age approximately 38, declining roughly linearly.

Approximately 10 milliliters was the volume of peripheral blood drawn from each donor. The rearrangement uses TRBV4-2 and TRBJ2-5; 8 bases align to TRBD1. The sample was blood. This receptor was taken from a woman younger than 35 in good health. This CDR3 reads CASSQQGQGGEETQYF. CDR3 bases: TGTGCCAGCAGCCAACAAGGACAGGGCGGGGAAGAGACCCAGTACTTC.